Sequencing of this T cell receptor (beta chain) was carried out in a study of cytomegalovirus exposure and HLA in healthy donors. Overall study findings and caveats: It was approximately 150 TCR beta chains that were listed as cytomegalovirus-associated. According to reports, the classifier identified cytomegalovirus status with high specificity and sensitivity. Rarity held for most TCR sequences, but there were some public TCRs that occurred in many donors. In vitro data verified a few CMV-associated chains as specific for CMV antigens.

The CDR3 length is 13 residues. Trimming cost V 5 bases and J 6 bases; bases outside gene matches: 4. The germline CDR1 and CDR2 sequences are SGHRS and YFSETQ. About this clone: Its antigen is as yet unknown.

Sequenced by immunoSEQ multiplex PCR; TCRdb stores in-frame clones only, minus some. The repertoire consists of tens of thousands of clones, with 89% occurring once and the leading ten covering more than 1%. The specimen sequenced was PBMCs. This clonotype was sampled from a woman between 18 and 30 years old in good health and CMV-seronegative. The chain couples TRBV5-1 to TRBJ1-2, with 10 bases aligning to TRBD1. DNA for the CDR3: TGCGCCAGCAGTCCGGGACAGGGGAATGGCTACACCTTC. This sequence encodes CASSPGQGNGYTF.